Following are 25 T cell receptor beta chains from one sample sequenced in a study of T cell responses to AZD1222 COVID-19 vaccine. Clones were sequenced by immunoSEQ multiplex PCR, and TCRdb holds only the in-frame ones, with some missing. Of 160,000 or so clones in the sample, approximately 91% were seen once. The sequencing used peripheral blood, collected on day 0 of AZD1222 vaccination. Source of these receptors: an adult in good health.

The chain is built from TRBV9 and TRBJ1-1; D ambiguous. The V gene's germline CDR1 is SGDLS and CDR2 YYNGEE. The germline V and J ends were trimmed by 3 bases and 3 bases, with 12 bases remaining between them. There are 14 residues in the CDR3. In nucleotides, the CDR3 is TGTGCCAGCAGCGAGGCCATCAGAGACACTGAAGCTTTCTTT. Protein sequence: CASSEAIRDTEAFF.

The chain links TRBV29-1 to TRBJ1-2; D may be TRBD1 (5 bases). Looked up from germline, CDR1 is SQVTM and CDR2 is ANQGSEA. The CDR3 is 13 amino acids. V dropped 2 bases and J dropped 4 bases, with 11 bases sitting between them. Here the CDR3 DNA reads TGCAGCGTTGAATCAGGGTTTGGCTATGGCTACACCTTC. It translates to CSVESGFGYGYTF.

This CDR3 reads CASSLRAVAKNIQYF. The CDR3 bases are TGTGCCAGCAGTTTACGGGCGGTAGCCAAAAACATTCAGTACTTC. The V gene is TRBV28, the J gene TRBJ2-4, with D unresolved. Germline assignment: CDR1 MDHEN and CDR2 SYDVKM. The CDR3 covers 15 residues. The V end lost 2 bases, the J end lost 0 bases, and 8 bases lay between the germline ends.

This chain connects TRBV3-1 (or the pseudogene TRBV3-2) to TRBJ1-4; possible D gene TRBD1, 6 bases. Germline V gene data show CDR1 as LGHDT and CDR2 as YNNKEL (reference sequence). This CDR3 region has 13 residues. The V and J ends lost 5 bases and 5 bases respectively, with 9 bases between them. The CDR3 region has the DNA TGTGCCAGCAGCGGACAGCTAAATGAAAAACTGTTTTTT. Translated, it gives CASSGQLNEKLFF.

This clone was seen only a few times. The chain is built from TRBV6-2 or TRBV6-3 and TRBJ2-7, with a possible D match to TRBD2 (6 bases). The ends were cut back, 1 base at V and 5 bases at J, with 15 bases in the middle. The CDR3 is 15 residues long. The germline CDR1 and CDR2 sequences are MNHEY and SVGEGT. The CDR3 DNA follows: TGTGCCAGCAGTTACTTGGGGGGATGGACCGACGAGCAGTACTTC. Protein: CASSYLGGWTDEQYF.

The chain is built from TRBV27 and TRBJ1-1; 8 bases map to TRBD1. This CDR3 has 12 amino acids. V lost 10 bases, J lost 11 bases, and 12 bases stayed unmatched. Germline-derived CDR1 and CDR2 are MNHEY and SMNVEV (reference sequence). CDR3 DNA: TGTGCCAACCTTCCGGAGGACAGGGAGGCTTTCTTT. Translation: CANLPEDREAFF.

V is TRBV6-5 and J is TRBJ1-2, with TRBD1 matching over 9 bases. The V gene end was trimmed by 5 bases and the J gene end by 4 bases; junction bases not matched to a gene: 5. The length of the CDR3 is 14 residues. Per the germline V gene, CDR1 is MNHEY and CDR2 is SVGAGI. CDR3 bases: TGTGCCAGCAGTCAAAACAGGGGGCCCTATGGCTACACCTTC. Translation gives CASSQNRGPYGYTF.

V and J are TRBV18 and TRBJ1-3; TRBD1 aligns across 7 bases. In germline, CDR1 is KGHSH, CDR2 LQKENI. The CDR3 consists of 15 residues. The V segment lost 1 base and the J segment 4 bases; nucleotides outside the gene matches: 4. The CDR3 nucleotides are TGTGCCAGCTCACCACGGCAGGGGGACGGAAACACCATATATTTT. Its protein is CASSPRQGDGNTIYF.

J is TRBJ2-1 and V is TRBV5-6; tentatively, D is TRBD1 (6 bases). The germline CDR1 and CDR2 sequences are SGHDT and YYEEEE. V was trimmed by 5 bases and J by 4 bases, leaving 13 bases between them. The CDR3 length is 14 residues. The CDR3 reads CASSLGAEYNEQFF. CDR3 DNA: TGTGCCAGCAGTCTGGGGGCAGAATACAATGAGCAGTTCTTC.

This sequence joins TRBV6-2 or TRBV6-3 and TRBJ2-1; D is unclear. V lost 4 bases to trimming and J lost 9 bases, with 19 bases between them. Germline CDR1 MNHEY, CDR2 SVGEGT. This CDR3 has 15 residues. The CDR3 loop is CASSSQDYLVGEQFF. CDR3 DNA sequence: TGTGCCAGCAGTTCCCAGGATTATCTCGTGGGTGAGCAGTTCTTC.

This clone occurred once. The CDR3 sequence is CASKAGENTGELFF. The CDR3 DNA follows: TGTGCCAGCAAGGCAGGAGAGAACACCGGGGAGCTGTTTTTT. J is TRBJ2-2 and V is TRBV2, with D unresolved. Trimming took off 7 bases at V and 1 base at J, with 10 bases between the two ends. This CDR3 contains 14 residues. Per the germline V gene, CDR1 is SNHLY and CDR2 is FYNNEI.

The V and J genes are TRBV7-8 and TRBJ2-7, with D possibly matching TRBD2 (5 bases). Trimming shortened V by 8 bases and J by 6 bases, and 17 bases separated the two germline ends. The CDR3 is 13 residues long. From germline, CDR1 is SGHVS and CDR2 FQNEAQ. CDR3 sequence (DNA): TGTGCCAGCGGGCGGGCCGTTGCTTTCGAGCAGTACTTC. As protein: CASGRAVAFEQYF.

The chain combines TRBV3-1 (or the pseudogene TRBV3-2) with TRBJ1-1; tentative D call: TRBD1 (6 bases). This CDR3 region has 15 residues. Trimming removed 7 bases from V and 1 base from J, with 16 bases in between. The germline CDR1 and CDR2 sequences are LGHDT and YNNKEL (reference sequence). The CDR3 is CASMRQGLGNTEAFF. Written as DNA, the CDR3 is TGTGCCAGCATGAGGCAGGGGTTGGGGAACACTGAAGCTTTCTTT.

The chain is built from TRBV6-4 and TRBJ2-7, with TRBD1 matching 8 bases. From germline, CDR1 is MRHNA and CDR2 SNTAGT. The CDR3 is 13 amino acids. V shed 6 bases and J 6 bases; nucleotides not matched to a gene: 7. The CDR3 DNA follows: TGTGCCAGCAGCCGGACAGGGTCTGGCGAGCAGTACTTC. Translation: CASSRTGSGEQYF.

V is TRBV10-3 and J is TRBJ2-6, with 7 positions matching TRBD1. Germline V gene lookup returns CDR1 ENHRY and CDR2 SYGVKD. The V and J ends lost 2 bases and 0 bases, in that order; junction bases with no gene match: 7. This CDR3 is 18 amino acids long. The CDR3 is CAISEGRDSHSGANVLTF. CDR3 nucleotide sequence: TGTGCCATCAGTGAGGGTAGGGACAGCCACTCTGGGGCCAACGTCCTGACTTTC.

The J gene is TRBJ1-5, the V gene TRBV2; possible D gene TRBD1, 5 bases. The CDR3 loop spans 15 amino acids. Trimming took off 6 bases at V and 0 bases at J, with 12 bases between the two ends. Germline CDR1 and CDR2: SNHLY and FYNNEI. CDR3 DNA sequence: TGTGCCAGCAGAGGGACGGCTTATAGCAATCAGCCCCAGCATTTT. Its translation is CASRGTAYSNQPQHF.

The rearrangement links TRBV20-1 to TRBJ2-7, with TRBD2 as a possible D gene (5 bases). The germline CDR1 and CDR2 sequences are DFQATT and SNEGSKA (reference sequence). This CDR3 is 15 amino acids long. The V and J ends lost 3 bases and 0 bases respectively, with 15 bases between them. The CDR3 nucleotides are TGCAGTGCTAGTCACCCCAGACTAAGCTCCTACGAGCAGTACTTC. Translated, it gives CSASHPRLSSYEQYF.

This chain uses TRBV4-1 with TRBJ1-2, with 8 bases matching TRBD1. The ends lost 1 base at V and 4 bases at J; junction bases unmatched: 2. This CDR3 spans 14 amino acids. CDR1 is MGHRA and CDR2 is YSYEKL in the germline V gene. CDR3 in amino acids: CASSQGTGTYGYTF. The CDR3 coding sequence is TGCGCCAGCAGCCAAGGGACAGGGACCTATGGCTACACCTTC.

This clone was counted many times. The chain is built from TRBV6-2 or TRBV6-3 and TRBJ2-1, with TRBD2 matching over 11 bases. The CDR3 is made up of 15 amino acids. V was pared by 5 bases and J by 3 bases, with 3 bases of the junction left unmatched. CDR1 and CDR2 from the germline V gene are MNHEY and SVGEGT. The CDR3 spells CASSHTSGGYNEQFF. In DNA, the CDR3 is TGTGCCAGCAGTCACACTAGCGGGGGCTACAATGAGCAGTTCTTC.

The chain joins TRBV14 to TRBJ2-7; TRBD1 matches 9 bases. Germline V gene data show CDR1 as SGHDN and CDR2 as FVKESK. This CDR3 contains 15 residues. Losses at the gene ends were 2 bases for V and 0 bases for J; bases not matched to a gene: 2. The CDR3 DNA follows: TGTGCCAGCAGCCAACAGACAGGGGGCTCCTACGAGCAGTACTTC. This translates into CASSQQTGGSYEQYF. Combining the CDR3 with reference TRBV14 and TRBJ2-7 gives the whole variable domain EAGVTQFPSHSVIEKGQTVTLRCDPISGHDNLYWYRRVMGKEIKFLLHFVKESKQDESGMPNNRFLAERTGGTYSTLKVQPAELEDSGVYFCASSQQTGGSYEQYFGPGTRLTVT.

This chain links TRBV5-4 with TRBJ1-4; possibly TRBD1 for D (5 bases). Germline assignment: CDR1 SGHNT and CDR2 YYREEE (reference sequence). This CDR3 comprises 15 residues. V was clipped by 4 bases and J by 6 bases, with 16 bases between them. The CDR3 loop reads CASSPGGAADEKLFF. CDR3 in DNA: TGTGCCAGCAGCCCGGGGGGAGCCGCCGATGAAAAACTGTTTTTT. Full variable domain (missing parts from reference TRBV5-4 and TRBJ1-4): ETGVTQSPTHLIKTRGQQVTLRCSSQSGHNTVSWYQQALGQGPQFIFQYYREEENGRGNFPPRFSGLQFPNYSSELNVNALELDDSALYLCASSPGGAADEKLFFGSGTQLSVL.

This chain joins TRBV10-3 and TRBJ2-2, with 8 bases aligning to TRBD2. CDR1 is ENHRY and CDR2 is SYGVKD in the germline V gene. The CDR3 runs to 14 residues. V dropped 4 bases and J dropped 7; count of bases not matched to a gene: 5. This CDR3 is CAISASGGFGELFF. CDR3 bases: TGTGCCATCAGTGCTTCGGGGGGGTTCGGGGAGCTGTTTTTT.

This clone came up once. The CDR3 nucleotides read TGTGCCAGCAGTTTATTAGGGGCAATGACTAATGAAAAACTGTTTTTT. This encodes CASSLLGAMTNEKLFF. This rearrangement joins TRBV28 to TRBJ1-4; D is possibly TRBD1 (5 bases). The CDR3 is 16 amino acids. The germline V gene has CDR1 MDHEN and CDR2 SYDVKM. V was shortened by 1 base and J by 2 bases, with 11 bases between the two germline ends.

The chain has TRBV19 and TRBJ1-5; 9 bases agree with TRBD1. V trimming: 4 bases; J trimming: 7 bases; junction bases outside the gene matches: 8. The CDR3 sequence is 15 residues long. CDR1 is LNHDA, CDR2 SQIVND, per germline (reference sequence). The CDR3 DNA reads TGTGCCAGTAGTACCAACAGGGGGCGAGGCCAGCCCCAGCATTTT. This encodes CASSTNRGRGQPQHF.

The chain has TRBV6-2 or TRBV6-3 and TRBJ1-2; maybe TRBD1 (5 bases). The germline gives CDR1 MNHEY, CDR2 SVGEGT. The CDR3 runs 14 residues. Deletions cut 5 bases from V and 6 bases from J, with 16 bases between. The CDR3 loop is CASSDTGTPDGYTF. CDR3 DNA: TGTGCCAGCAGTGATACAGGAACCCCAGATGGCTACACCTTC.